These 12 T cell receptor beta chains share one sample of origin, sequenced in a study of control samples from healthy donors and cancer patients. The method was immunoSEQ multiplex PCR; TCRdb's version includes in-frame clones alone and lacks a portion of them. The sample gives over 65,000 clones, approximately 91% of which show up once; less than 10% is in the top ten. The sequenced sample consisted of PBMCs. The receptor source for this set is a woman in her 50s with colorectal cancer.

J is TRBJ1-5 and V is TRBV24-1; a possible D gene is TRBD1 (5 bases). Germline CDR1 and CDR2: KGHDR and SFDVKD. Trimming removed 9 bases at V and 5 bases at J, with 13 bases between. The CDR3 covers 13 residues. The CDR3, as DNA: TGTGCCACCGGGGGGAGCCCGCATCAGCCCCAGCATTTT. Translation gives CATGGSPHQPQHF.

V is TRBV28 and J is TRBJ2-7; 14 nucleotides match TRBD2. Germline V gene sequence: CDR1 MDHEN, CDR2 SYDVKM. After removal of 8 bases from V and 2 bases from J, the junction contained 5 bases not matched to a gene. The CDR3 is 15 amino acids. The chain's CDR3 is CASLKTSGGAYEQYV. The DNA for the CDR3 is TGTGCCAGCCTTAAGACTAGCGGGGGGGCCTACGAGCAGTACGTC.

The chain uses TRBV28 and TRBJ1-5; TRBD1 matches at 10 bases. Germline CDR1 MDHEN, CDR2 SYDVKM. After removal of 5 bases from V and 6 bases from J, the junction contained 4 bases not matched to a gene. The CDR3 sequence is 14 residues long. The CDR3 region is CASSPGTGAQPQHF. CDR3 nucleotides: TGTGCCAGCAGTCCCGGGACAGGGGCTCAGCCCCAGCATTTT.

This CDR3 is CASSSVRDRRPYEQYV. The CDR3 nucleotides read TGTGCCAGCAGCTCTGTCCGGGACAGGAGACCCTACGAGCAGTACGTC. This rearrangement joins TRBV21-1 to TRBJ2-7; TRBD1 is taken as the D call from the table, unchecked against the DNA. TRBV21-1 is a pseudogene locus. The CDR3 is 16 residues long.

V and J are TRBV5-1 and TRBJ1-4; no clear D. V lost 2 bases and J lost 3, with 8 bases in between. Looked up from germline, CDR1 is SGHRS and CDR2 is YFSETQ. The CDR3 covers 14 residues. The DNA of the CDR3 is TGCGCCAGCAGCTTAGGTGGTGCTAATGAAAAACTGTTTTTT. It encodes CASSLGGANEKLFF.

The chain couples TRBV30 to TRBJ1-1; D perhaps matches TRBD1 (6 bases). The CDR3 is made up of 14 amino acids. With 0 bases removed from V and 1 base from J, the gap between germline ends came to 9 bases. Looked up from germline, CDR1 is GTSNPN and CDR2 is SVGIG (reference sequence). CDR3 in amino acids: CAWSVGGGNTEAFF. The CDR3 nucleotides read TGTGCCTGGAGTGTAGGGGGAGGGAACACTGAAGCTTTCTTT.

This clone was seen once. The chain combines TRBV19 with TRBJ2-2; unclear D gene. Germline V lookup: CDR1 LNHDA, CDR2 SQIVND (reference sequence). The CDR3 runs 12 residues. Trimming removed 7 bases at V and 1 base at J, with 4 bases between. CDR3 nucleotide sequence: TGTGCCAGTAATCTGAACACCGGGGAGCTGTTTTTT. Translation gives CASNLNTGELFF.

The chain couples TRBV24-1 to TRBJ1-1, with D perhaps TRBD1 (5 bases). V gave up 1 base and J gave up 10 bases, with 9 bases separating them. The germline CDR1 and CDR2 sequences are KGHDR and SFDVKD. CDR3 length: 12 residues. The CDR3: CATSDFTGTAFF. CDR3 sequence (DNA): TGTGCCACCAGTGATTTTACAGGTACAGCTTTCTTT.

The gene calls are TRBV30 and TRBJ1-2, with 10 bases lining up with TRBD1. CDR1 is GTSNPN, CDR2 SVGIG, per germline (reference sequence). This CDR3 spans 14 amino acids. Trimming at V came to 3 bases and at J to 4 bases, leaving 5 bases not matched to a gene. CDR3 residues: CAWSPTGGGYGYTF. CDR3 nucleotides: TGTGCCTGGAGCCCGACAGGGGGCGGCTATGGCTACACCTTC.

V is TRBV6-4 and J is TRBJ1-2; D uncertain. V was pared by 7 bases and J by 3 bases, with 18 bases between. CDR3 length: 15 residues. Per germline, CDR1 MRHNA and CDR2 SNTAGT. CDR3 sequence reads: CASKPGGGTDYGYTF. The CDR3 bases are TGTGCCAGCAAACCGGGTGGCGGCACTGACTATGGCTACACCTTC.

Here the CDR3 reads CASSESPYTEAFF. CDR3 DNA sequence: TGTGCCAGCAGCGAGAGCCCTTACACTGAAGCTTTCTTT. This chain uses TRBV6-5 with TRBJ1-1; no definite D call. Trimming removed 6 bases from V and 3 bases from J, with 11 bases in between. Germline V gene data show CDR1 as MNHEY and CDR2 as SVGAGI. This CDR3 has 13 residues.

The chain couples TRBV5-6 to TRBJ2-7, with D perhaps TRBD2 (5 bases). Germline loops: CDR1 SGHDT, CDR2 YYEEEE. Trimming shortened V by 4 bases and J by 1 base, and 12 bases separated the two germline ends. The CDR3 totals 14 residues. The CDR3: CASSRLPGSYEQYV. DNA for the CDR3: TGTGCCAGCAGCCGACTACCGGGGTCCTACGAGCAGTACGTC.